This T cell receptor beta chain was retrieved from a study of blood T cell repertoires in COVID-19. Study-level background: Samples came from the United States, Italy and Spain, spanning acute and convalescent COVID-19. T cells, B-cell-depleted T cells, or PBMCs supplied cDNA or gDNA.

Authors' analysis steps: Estimates of nucleated cell counts were drawn from the amplification of reference gene primers. The data were produced by immunoSEQ multiplex PCR, yet TCRdb's version contains in-frame clones alone and is incomplete. V and J calls and clone size are as listed in that table; D and trimming were resolved from the DNA. This table has about 150,000 clones, roughly 80% appearing once. This CDR3 region has 13 residues. Germline values: CDR1 MNHEY, CDR2 SVGAGI. J gave up 2 bases and V 6 bases, and 3 bases lay outside the gene matches. The sample taken for sequencing was peripheral blood. The gene calls are TRBV6-5 and TRBJ2-5; TRBD1 aligns across 7 bases. The clonotype originates from a man aged 50-59 years with acute or convalescent COVID-19. The CDR3 spells CASSRDRQETQYF. CDR3 DNA sequence: TGTGCCAGCAGCCGGGACAGACAAGAGACCCAGTACTTC.